This TCR beta chain was sequenced in a study of blood T cell repertoires in COVID-19. Profiled with immunoSEQ multiplex PCR; TCRdb holds only in-frame clones, not every one. The sample lists 200,000 to 300,000 clones, approximately 86% occurring once. Germline CDR1 reads SEHNR; CDR2 reads FQNEAQ (reference sequence). The CDR3 consists of 13 residues. V lost 2 bases to trimming and J lost 5 bases, with 6 bases between them. This receptor was obtained from an older woman with COVID-19, enrolled during active disease. The sample taken for sequencing was peripheral blood. V is TRBV7-9 and J is TRBJ2-2; no clear D. In nucleotides, the CDR3 is TGTGCCAGCAGCTTAATACAAACCGGGGAGCTGTTTTTT. It translates to CASSLIQTGELFF.